This T cell receptor beta chain was sequenced for a study of T cell responses to AZD1222 COVID-19 vaccine. The data were produced by immunoSEQ multiplex PCR, yet TCRdb's version contains in-frame clones alone and is incomplete. The data contain more than 50,000 clones, around 80% of them singletons. The CDR3 loop spans 13 amino acids. Trimming cost V 8 bases and J 5 bases, with 16 bases left between them. Germline CDR1 MNHEY, CDR2 SVGAGI. Sequenced material: peripheral blood, taken on day 0 of AZD1222 vaccination. The chain links TRBV6-5 to TRBJ2-7, with D unclear. The sequence came from an adult in good health. Here the CDR3 DNA reads TGTGCCAGCCGAACGGACCCAACTAACGAGCAGTACGTC. The encoded protein is CASRTDPTNEQYV.